The 9 T cell receptor beta chains given below trace back to one sample, sequenced in a study of early T cells in non-severe SARS-CoV-2 infection. Each CDR3 protein gets one entry after TCRdb re-called the 5' RACE reads with MiXCR. The data contain around 81,000 distinct CDR3 sequences, 11% to 15% of them singletons. Sequenced input: whole blood. Source of these receptors: an adult who was a healthcare worker with PCR-confirmed SARS-CoV-2 infection or an uninfected control (not recorded which).

This clonotype was seen repeatedly, ten times or more. The chain joins TRBV4-3 to TRBJ2-1, with TRBD1 identical over 8 bases. This CDR3 comprises 16 residues. Germline V gene lookup returns CDR1 LGHNA and CDR2 YSLEER. Germline trimming cut 0 bases from V and 6 bases from J; bases unmatched to any gene: 7. The CDR3 is CASSQDAGGILNEQFF. The CDR3 bases are TGCGCCAGCAGCCAAGATGCAGGGGGCATCCTCAATGAGCAGTTCTTC.

The J gene is TRBJ1-1, the V gene TRBV29-1; D gene ambiguous. The CDR3 runs to 11 residues. The germline V and J ends were trimmed by 7 bases and 7 bases, with 13 bases remaining between them. CDR1 and CDR2 (germline): SQVTM, ANQGSEA. The CDR3 nucleotides are TGCAGCGGATCAGTCGGCGGTGAAGCTTTCTTT. As protein: CSGSVGGEAFF. The variable domain in full, completed from reference TRBV29-1 and TRBJ1-1, reads SAVISQKPSRDICQRGTSLTIQCQVDSQVTMMFWYRQQPGQSLTLIATANQGSEATYESGFVIDKFPISRPNLTFSTLTVSNMSPEDSSIYLCSGSVGGEAFFGQGTRLTVV.

A few counts support this clonotype. This chain links TRBV3-1 with TRBJ2-7; unclear D gene. Germline CDR1 LGHDT, CDR2 YNNKEL (reference sequence). The V gene lost 1 base and the J gene lost 0 bases, with 10 bases spanning the gap. This CDR3 spans 15 amino acids. The DNA for the CDR3 is TGTGCCAGCAGCCAAGCCCCCGGCAACTCCTACGAGCAGTACTTC. Its protein product is CASSQAPGNSYEQYF.

The J gene is TRBJ2-5, the V gene TRBV3-1; maybe TRBD2 (5 bases). V lost 2 bases, J lost 2 bases, and 6 bases lay in between. CDR3 length equals 13 residues. The germline V gene has CDR1 LGHDT and CDR2 YNNKEL (reference sequence). This CDR3 reads CASSQRTQETQYF. The CDR3 DNA is TGTGCCAGCAGCCAAAGGACTCAAGAGACCCAGTACTTC.

This clonotype came up a few times. The J gene is TRBJ2-3, the V gene TRBV11-2, with D perhaps matching TRBD1 (5 bases). Trimming took 6 bases from V and 4 from J, leaving 20 bases between them. This CDR3 is 16 amino acids long. The germline gives CDR1 SGHAT, CDR2 FQNNGV. The CDR3 nucleotides are TGTGCCAGCAGATTCAACAGGTTCTCGGGCGCAGATACGCAGTATTTT. Encoded protein: CASRFNRFSGADTQYF.

The chain is built from TRBV2 and TRBJ1-1; D remains ambiguous. With 6 bases removed from V and 0 bases from J, the gap between germline ends came to 11 bases. CDR3 length equals 14 residues. Per germline, CDR1 SNHLY and CDR2 FYNNEI. CDR3 amino acids: CASRKLQVNTEAFF. For the CDR3, the DNA is TGTGCCAGCAGGAAACTCCAGGTGAACACTGAAGCTTTCTTT.

This clonotype was observed a few times. The gene calls are TRBV5-1 and TRBJ2-1; no reliable D call. The V and J ends lost 0 bases and 10 bases respectively, with 11 bases between them. This CDR3 spans 13 amino acids. CDR1 SGHRS and CDR2 YFSETQ come from the germline V gene. The CDR3 protein is CASSLDTPTEQFF. The CDR3, as DNA: TGCGCCAGCAGCTTGGACACGCCAACAGAGCAGTTCTTC.

This chain connects TRBV6-5 to TRBJ2-3; D is undetermined. Deletions cut 8 bases from V and 4 bases from J, with 25 bases between. Germline loops: CDR1 MNHEY, CDR2 SVGAGI. The CDR3 runs to 17 residues. The CDR3 loop is CASGSTKVALRADTQYF. Here the CDR3 DNA reads TGTGCCAGCGGTTCGACCAAAGTGGCCTTACGGGCAGATACGCAGTATTTT.

This clonotype was observed a handful of times. V gene TRBV12-3 or TRBV12-4 combines with J gene TRBJ2-3; D is ambiguous. This CDR3 contains 11 residues. The ends were cut back, 7 bases at V and 4 bases at J, with 6 bases in the middle. Here the CDR3 DNA reads TGTGCCAGCACTAATGCAGATACGCAGTATTTT. This translates into CASTNADTQYF.